A single sample gave rise to the 5 T cell receptor beta chains below, sequenced in a study of cytomegalovirus exposure and HLA in healthy donors. Clones were read by immunoSEQ multiplex PCR, and TCRdb kept only the in-frame ones, dropping some. The top ten hold approximately 2% of the sample, which has 110,000 to 150,000 clones, 94% seen once. The sequenced material came from PBMCs. Receptor source: a man aged 18 to 29 in good health and CMV-seropositive.

The chain recombines TRBV6-1 with TRBJ1-1, with D unresolved. The CDR3 runs to 13 residues. Germline CDR1 and CDR2: MNHNS and SASEGT. The V end was cut by 0 bases, the J end by 10 bases, with 12 bases between. The CDR3 DNA reads TGTGCCAGCAGTGAAGCAGCGGGGAGGAGAGCTTTCTTT. Its protein product is CASSEAAGRRAFF.

This clone was seen once. The chain joins TRBV9 to TRBJ2-3; D not resolved. The V gene lost 3 bases and the J gene lost 4 bases, with 6 bases spanning the gap. CDR3 length: 12 amino acids. Germline assignment: CDR1 SGDLS and CDR2 YYNGEE. The CDR3 nucleotides read TGTGCCAGCAGCGCCAACTCAGATACGCAGTATTTT. Its translation: CASSANSDTQYF.

The chain links TRBV5-1 to TRBJ1-6; D is perhaps TRBD1 (6 bases). Trimming shortened V by 5 bases and J by 6 bases, and 18 bases separated the two germline ends. The CDR3 loop spans 16 amino acids. Germline CDR1 reads SGHRS; CDR2 reads YFSETQ. The CDR3 DNA reads TGCGCCAGCAGTTCAGCGGCAGGGGTTAGTAATTCACCCCTCCACTTT. Protein sequence: CASSSAAGVSNSPLHF.

V gene TRBV7-9 combines with J gene TRBJ2-1, with 7 positions matching TRBD2. Per the germline V gene, CDR1 is SEHNR and CDR2 is FQNEAQ (reference sequence). The CDR3 has 15 residues. V gave up 5 bases and J gave up 8 bases; unmatched junction bases: 12. The CDR3 DNA is TGTGCCAGCAGCAGACAAGCGGGAAGATCGGATGAGCAGTTCTTC. Protein product: CASSRQAGRSDEQFF.

This chain uses TRBV4-2 with TRBJ1-2; D is possibly TRBD1 (6 bases). Trimming cost V 0 bases and J 8 bases, with 22 bases left between them. The CDR3 is made up of 17 amino acids. The germline V gene encodes CDR1 LGHNA and CDR2 YNFKEQ. Here the CDR3 reads CASSQETFLGGRDGYTF. For the CDR3, the DNA is TGTGCCAGCAGCCAAGAAACCTTCCTCGGGGGGCGGGACGGCTACACCTTC.